These 20 T cell receptor beta chains originate from one sample sequenced in a study of patients and donors after allogeneic stem cell transplantation (dated by TCRdb to about 2020). Library method: RT-PCR. Sequencer: NextSeq 550. TCRdb reprocessed the public reads (quality trimming at Q25 with fastp, clone calling with MiXCR) and kept in-frame beta chains. Each CDR3 protein gets just one entry, which takes the most common genes and DNA from the rows behind it. The sample table contains roughly 960,000 distinct CDR3 sequences; only one count was recorded for more than 15% of them. 5.5% to 6.5% of the sample rests with the top ten. Material: blood, either unsorted or a sorted T cell fraction (not recorded which). The receptors originated from a human donor who was either an allogeneic HSCT recipient or a stem cell or donor lymphocyte infusion donor (not recorded which). It is not recorded whose cells these are; they may come from a transplant donor.

This clonotype was detected once. This chain joins TRBV20-1 and TRBJ2-7; 9 nucleotides align to TRBD1. V dropped 5 bases and J dropped 6; count of bases not matched to a gene: 8. The CDR3 spans 13 residues. The germline CDR1 and CDR2 sequences are DFQATT and SNEGSKA (reference sequence). The CDR3 DNA reads as TGCAGTGCTGACCGGGACAGGGATCTCGAGCAGTACTTC. This encodes CSADRDRDLEQYF.

The chain joins TRBV6-2 or TRBV6-3 to TRBJ2-1, with 13 bases matching TRBD2. There are 16 residues in the CDR3. Trimming at V came to 6 bases and at J to 3 bases, leaving 5 bases not matched to a gene. The germline gives CDR1 MNHEY, CDR2 SVGEGT. CDR3 region: CASRRTSGRIYNEQFF. The CDR3 DNA reads as TGTGCCAGCAGACGGACTAGCGGGAGAATCTACAATGAGCAGTTCTTC.

The V gene is TRBV28, the J gene TRBJ1-2; 10 bases agree with TRBD1. Germline V lookup: CDR1 MDHEN, CDR2 SYDVKM. This CDR3 region has 14 residues. V trimming: 8 bases; J trimming: 5 bases; junction bases outside the gene matches: 8. The CDR3 region is CASGSGTGVYGYTF. The DNA of the CDR3 is TGTGCCAGCGGATCCGGGACAGGGGTATATGGCTACACCTTC.

Here the CDR3 DNA reads TGTGCCAGCAGCCTTTTTCAGACACCAAGCTCCTACGAGCAGTACTTC. This translates into CASSLFQTPSSYEQYF. The V call is TRBV4-2, the J call TRBJ2-7, with D hard to call. Germline V gives CDR1 LGHNA, CDR2 YNFKEQ. V dropped 4 bases and J dropped 0 bases, with 16 bases sitting between them. CDR3 size: 16 residues.

The J gene is TRBJ2-5, the V gene TRBV9; the match to TRBD1 covers 7 bases. The CDR3 is 15 residues long. Germline V CDR1 and CDR2: SGDLS, YYNGEE. Trimming removed 0 bases from V and 2 bases from J; junction bases left unmatched: 4. The CDR3 is CASSVGGGPQETQYF. CDR3 DNA sequence: TGTGCCAGCAGCGTAGGAGGGGGCCCACAAGAGACCCAGTACTTC.

A few counts support this clonotype. J is TRBJ1-3 and V is TRBV24-1; D is uncertain. The CDR3 spans 14 residues. V was shortened by 7 bases and J by 0 bases, with 9 bases between the two germline ends. From germline, CDR1 is KGHDR and CDR2 SFDVKD. The CDR3 DNA sequence: TGTGCCACCAGAGACGGCCCCTCTGGAAACACCATATATTTT. Protein sequence: CATRDGPSGNTIYF.

The chain combines TRBV11-2 with TRBJ2-3; 11 bases agree with TRBD1. CDR1 SGHAT and CDR2 FQNNGV come from the germline V gene. The CDR3 extends over 16 amino acids. Unmatched junction bases numbered 3, after V lost 2 bases and J lost 2 bases. The chain's CDR3 is CASSLRDRGATDTQYF. The CDR3 DNA sequence: TGTGCCAGCAGCTTACGGGACAGGGGGGCCACAGATACGCAGTATTTT.

This chain links TRBV6-1 with TRBJ2-7; D is possibly TRBD1 or TRBD2 (5 bases each). From germline, CDR1 is MNHNS and CDR2 SASEGT. V dropped 7 bases and J dropped 1 base, with 11 bases sitting between them. There are 13 residues in the CDR3. The CDR3 DNA sequence: TGTGCCAGCAAGGACACGGGGTCCTACGAGCAGTACTTC. This gives the protein CASKDTGSYEQYF.

J is TRBJ1-1 and V is TRBV5-1, with 9 bases lining up with TRBD1. The CDR3 consists of 14 residues. After removal of 6 bases from V and 8 bases from J, the junction contained 11 bases not matched to a gene. Germline assignment: CDR1 SGHRS and CDR2 YFSETQ. CDR3 amino acids: CASKYRGQLREAFF. DNA for the CDR3: TGCGCCAGCAAATACAGGGGGCAGCTGAGAGAAGCTTTCTTT.

This clonotype came up a few times. The chain employs TRBV6-2 or TRBV6-3 and TRBJ1-2; D remains ambiguous. The CDR3 is 13 residues long. Trimming left V 8 bases short and J 8 bases short, with 18 bases between. CDR1 is MNHEY, CDR2 SVGEGT, per germline. The CDR3 nucleotides are TGTGCCAGCGACCTGGGCAGAGCTATCGGCTACACCTTC. Translation gives CASDLGRAIGYTF.

Only a few counts were recorded for this clonotype. This chain links TRBV6-5 with TRBJ2-3; D not certain. In germline, CDR1 is MNHEY, CDR2 SVGAGI. Trimming pared 4 bases from V and 5 bases from J, leaving 13 bases between. The CDR3 runs 14 residues. The CDR3 sequence: CASSSSRPRDTQYF. The CDR3 nucleotides are TGTGCCAGCAGTTCAAGCCGGCCGCGAGATACGCAGTATTTT.

This clonotype turned up a few times. This chain connects TRBV25-1 to TRBJ2-7; no clear D. CDR1 is MGHDK, CDR2 SYGVNS, per germline. This CDR3 is 12 amino acids long. The ends were cut back, 2 bases at V and 3 bases at J, with 5 bases in the middle. The CDR3 sequence: CASSEGLYEQYF. The CDR3 DNA reads as TGTGCCAGCAGTGAAGGTCTCTACGAGCAGTACTTC.

The V and J genes are TRBV5-1 and TRBJ2-2; TRBD2 matches 10 bases. Germline V gives CDR1 SGHRS, CDR2 YFSETQ. The CDR3 extends over 17 amino acids. With 1 base clipped from V and 2 bases from J, the junction kept 5 bases outside the gene matches. The CDR3: CASSLHVAGGNTGELFF. CDR3 nucleotide sequence: TGCGCCAGCAGCTTGCACGTAGCGGGGGGAAACACCGGGGAGCTGTTTTTT.

The J gene is TRBJ1-2, the V gene TRBV12-3 or TRBV12-4; D might be TRBD1 (6 bases). CDR3 length: 14 amino acids. With 4 bases removed from V and 2 bases from J, the gap between germline ends came to 11 bases. The CDR3 loop reads CASSYDRSNYGYTF. CDR3 sequence (DNA): TGTGCCAGCAGTTACGACAGGTCGAACTATGGCTACACCTTC.

There are a few counts of this clonotype. V gene TRBV29-1 combines with J gene TRBJ1-4, with D hard to call. V was clipped by 4 bases and J by 5 bases, with 8 bases between them. The V gene's germline CDR1 is SQVTM and CDR2 ANQGSEA. The CDR3 consists of 12 residues. The CDR3 region is CSVAVTNEKLFF. The CDR3 DNA sequence: TGCAGCGTTGCAGTCACCAATGAAAAACTGTTTTTT.

The chain couples TRBV11-2 to TRBJ1-5; 8 nucleotides agree with TRBD1. Germline V gene sequence: CDR1 SGHAT, CDR2 FQNNGV. The V gene end was trimmed by 0 bases and the J gene end by 7 bases; junction bases not matched to a gene: 8. The CDR3 covers 16 residues. This chain's CDR3 is CASSLESGGGGQPQHF. The CDR3 coding sequence is TGTGCCAGCAGCTTAGAGTCAGGGGGCGGAGGCCAGCCCCAGCATTTT.

The chain recombines TRBV15 with TRBJ2-3, with 9 nucleotides matching TRBD2. The CDR3 has 16 residues. Germline V gene lookup returns CDR1 LNHNV and CDR2 YYDKDF (reference sequence). J was trimmed by 4 bases and V by 5 bases; bases with no gene match: 10. The CDR3 here is CATSQNQGGGADTQYF. In nucleotides, the CDR3 is TGTGCCACCAGCCAAAACCAGGGCGGGGGGGCAGATACGCAGTATTTT.

This clonotype was found a few times. V usage is TRBV5-1 and J usage is TRBJ2-1; D ambiguous. Germline CDR1 is SGHRS and CDR2 is YFSETQ. V was clipped by 4 bases and J by 2 bases, with 10 bases between them. This CDR3 has 14 residues. The CDR3 is CASSQEVPYNEQFF. CDR3 nucleotides: TGCGCCAGCAGCCAGGAAGTTCCCTACAATGAGCAGTTCTTC. Full variable domain (remainder filled in from reference TRBV5-1 and TRBJ2-1): KAGVTQTPRYLIKTRGQQVTLSCSPISGHRSVSWYQQTPGQGLQFLFEYFSETQRNKGNFPGRFSGRQFSNSRSEMNVSTLELGDSALYLCASSQEVPYNEQFFGPGTRLTVL.

The table lists this clonotype with a few counts. This chain uses TRBV29-1 with TRBJ2-3; 7 bases fit TRBD1. Germline lookup yields CDR1 SQVTM and CDR2 ANQGSEA. The CDR3 is made up of 11 amino acids. Trimming took 5 bases from V and 4 from J; bases not matched to a gene: 0. DNA of the CDR3: TGCAGCGTTACAGGGGCAGATACGCAGTATTTT. Translation gives CSVTGADTQYF.

The V call is TRBV11-2, the J call TRBJ2-3; either TRBD1 or TRBD2 may fit D (5 bases each). The CDR3 spans 17 residues. Trimming shortened V by 1 base and J by 2 bases, and 16 bases separated the two germline ends. The germline V gene has CDR1 SGHAT and CDR2 FQNNGV. The CDR3 nucleotides are TGTGCCAGCAGCTTAGTCGGGGCGGAATCTAACACAGATACGCAGTATTTT. Protein product: CASSLVGAESNTDTQYF.